By sample fraction, the clone carrying this T cell receptor beta chain is medium-sized. What it binds is unknown. Both 60 Vbeta primers and 13 Jbeta primers went into the PCR. Sequencing was performed with immunoSEQ multiplex PCR; in TCRdb, only in-frame clones are kept and a portion is missing. Counted here are 150,000 to 200,000 clones, 80% occurring once; the ten biggest clones make up under 7.5%. The source of the sample is a study of cytomegalovirus exposure and HLA in healthy donors. Notes on the study in general: In a later analysis, a missense DCLRE1C variant was linked to TCR beta V- and J-gene trimming. There were a few CMV-associated chains whose specificity for CMV antigens was confirmed in vitro. Several of the most significant clusters appeared linked to common viral pathogens, based on a later analysis.

Trimming cost V 6 bases and J 2 bases, with 13 bases left between them. This CDR3 is 14 amino acids long. CDR1 is SGHRS and CDR2 is YFSETQ in the germline V gene. This TCR derives from a man aged 25 to 40 in good health and CMV-seropositive. The genes are TRBV5-1 and TRBJ2-3; D is perhaps TRBD2 (6 bases). Input material: PBMCs. The CDR3 protein is CASNERTTTDTQYF. CDR3 nucleotide sequence: TGCGCCAGCAACGAGAGGACTACCACAGATACGCAGTATTTT.